The T cell receptor (beta chain) described here comes from a study of blood T cells in healthy people across ages. Study-level findings and limits: Underestimates were what the diversity estimates from one million T cells were considered to be. Among long-lived donors, naive CD4+ cells were more numerous and diversity higher than in aged donors.

Healthy Caucasian individuals from Russia aged 6 to 90 were enrolled as donors. Isolation per sample recovered at least 7 million PBMCs. Then a second PCR, running roughly 7 to 11 cycles, was carried out with a sample-barcoded 5' primer and a J-beta primer mix. A single record per CDR3 protein comes from TCRdb applying MiXCR to the 5' RACE reads. The data hold approximately 810,000 distinct CDR3 sequences, with roughly 40% observed a single time. Note on this clonotype: The target antigen is unknown. Its ends do not fully match the called genes, so a read error is possible.

CDR1 and CDR2 from the germline V gene are SGHTA and FQGNSA. The CDR3 length is 13 residues. Sequenced: blood. The chain is built from TRBV7-2 and TRBJ2-5; a weak D match, TRBD2 (6 bases). This receptor was taken from a man younger than 35 in good health. This CDR3 reads CASSLAPRETQYF. CDR3 nucleotides: TGTGCCAGCAGCCTAGCGCCACGAGAGACCCAGTACTTC.